A single sample is the source of the 21 T cell receptor beta chains below, sequenced in a study of cytomegalovirus exposure and HLA in healthy donors. It was with 60 Vbeta and 13 Jbeta primers that the PCR ran. Profiling relied on immunoSEQ multiplex PCR, and the TCRdb table lists in-frame clones only, not all of them. The sample yields 180,000 or so clones, roughly 80% seen once. Sequenced: PBMCs. The source of these receptors is a female donor in good health and CMV-seronegative.

As DNA, the CDR3 is TGTGCCAGCAGGAGGGAGGGGTCCTACGAGCAGTACTTC. Translating it yields CASRREGSYEQYF. The chain employs TRBV2 and TRBJ2-7; 7 bases align to TRBD2. Germline CDR1 reads SNHLY; CDR2 reads FYNNEI. The CDR3 totals 13 residues. V trimming: 6 bases; J trimming: 1 base; junction bases outside the gene matches: 3.

This chain uses TRBV30 with TRBJ1-1, with 7 bases matching TRBD1. Trimming removed 0 bases from V and 5 bases from J; junction bases left unmatched: 6. The germline V gene encodes CDR1 GTSNPN and CDR2 SVGIG (reference sequence). CDR3 size: 14 residues. The CDR3 loop reads CAWSVQGLGTEAFF. DNA of the CDR3: TGTGCCTGGAGTGTACAGGGGTTGGGGACTGAAGCTTTCTTT.

The rearrangement links TRBV19 to TRBJ1-2, with D hard to call. Trimming removed 3 bases at V and 5 bases at J, with 4 bases between. In germline, CDR1 is LNHDA, CDR2 SQIVND (reference sequence). The CDR3 length is 11 residues. CDR3 protein: CASSIAYGYTF. DNA for the CDR3: TGTGCCAGTAGTATCGCGTATGGCTACACCTTC.

This sequence joins TRBV10-1 and TRBJ2-2, with TRBD1 matching 10 bases. There are 14 residues in the CDR3. V was pared by 6 bases and J by 6 bases, with 4 bases of the junction left unmatched. Germline V lookup: CDR1 WNHNN, CDR2 SYGVQD (reference sequence). DNA of the CDR3: TGCGCCAGCAGGCCCGGGACAGGGGCCGGGGAGCTGTTTTTT. Its translation: CASRPGTGAGELFF.

V gene TRBV9 combines with J gene TRBJ2-5; 13 bases match TRBD2. In germline, CDR1 is SGDLS, CDR2 YYNGEE. This CDR3 is 15 amino acids long. V dropped 4 bases and J dropped 5; count of bases not matched to a gene: 5. CDR3 DNA sequence: TGTGCCAGCAGCCCACCACTAGCGGGAGGGGAGACCCAGTACTTC. This codes for CASSPPLAGGETQYF.

The chain has TRBV20-1 and TRBJ1-2; D is unresolved. The V end was cut by 4 bases, the J end by 3 bases, with 6 bases between. The length of the CDR3 is 11 residues. Germline V gives CDR1 DFQATT, CDR2 SNEGSKA (reference sequence). In DNA, the CDR3 is TGCAGTGCTACCCTTGACTATGGCTACACCTTC. This gives the protein CSATLDYGYTF.

CDR3 sequence reads: CASGFVGGHQPQHF. CDR3 nucleotides: TGTGCCAGCGGGTTTGTCGGGGGGCATCAGCCCCAGCATTTT. The rearrangement uses TRBV19 and TRBJ1-5; a possible D gene is TRBD1 (6 bases). V dropped 9 bases and J dropped 5 bases, with 17 bases sitting between them. Per germline, CDR1 LNHDA and CDR2 SQIVND (reference sequence). This CDR3 contains 14 residues.

V is TRBV4-3 and J is TRBJ2-7; D perhaps matches TRBD2 (6 bases). Germline assignment: CDR1 LGHNA and CDR2 YSLEER. V was cut by 0 bases and J by 1 base, with 10 bases left in between. The CDR3 is 15 residues long. This CDR3 reads CASSQDSGESYEQYF. CDR3 DNA: TGCGCCAGCAGCCAAGATTCGGGGGAGTCCTACGAGCAGTACTTC.

The V gene is TRBV9, the J gene TRBJ1-2, with D possibly TRBD1 on 5 matching bases. This CDR3 has 16 residues. Germline assignment: CDR1 SGDLS and CDR2 YYNGEE. V gave up 4 bases and J gave up 2 bases, with 18 bases separating them. Here the CDR3 DNA reads TGTGCCAGCAGCTCCTATCCCCAGGGTATCAACTATGGCTACACCTTC. Its protein product is CASSSYPQGINYGYTF.

This sequence joins TRBV7-7 and TRBJ2-6; D is ambiguous. Trimming removed 5 bases from V and 2 bases from J, with 10 bases in between. This CDR3 has 15 amino acids. Germline CDR1 reads SSHAT; CDR2 reads FNYEAQ (reference sequence). CDR3 region: CASSPDWTGANVLTF. In nucleotides, the CDR3 is TGTGCCAGCAGCCCCGACTGGACTGGGGCCAACGTCCTGACTTTC. The whole variable domain, remainder taken from reference TRBV7-7 and TRBJ2-6, is GAGVSQSPRYKVTKRGQDVTLRCDPISSHATLYWYQQALGQGPEFLTYFNYEAQPDKSGLPSDRFSAERPEGSISTLTIQRTEQRDSAMYRCASSPDWTGANVLTFGAGSRLTVL.

The chain has TRBV6-1 and TRBJ1-4; 9 bases agree with TRBD1. There are 14 residues in the CDR3. In germline, CDR1 is MNHNS, CDR2 SASEGT. V lost 8 bases and J lost 5; bases outside the gene matches: 6. The CDR3 coding sequence is TGTGCCAGCGGGGAGGGGACAGGGAATGAAAAACTGTTTTTT. It specifies CASGEGTGNEKLFF.

This clone occurred a few times. The chain has TRBV29-1 and TRBJ2-5, with TRBD2 matching 10 bases. The CDR3 sequence is 15 residues long. The germline gives CDR1 SQVTM, CDR2 ANQGSEA. J lost 4 bases, V lost 0 bases, and 5 bases had no gene match. CDR3 DNA: TGCAGCGTTGAAGACCTAGCGGGAGTGGGAGAGACCCAGTACTTC. Its translation: CSVEDLAGVGETQYF. The full variable domain, rest sourced from reference TRBV29-1 and TRBJ2-5, is SAVISQKPSRDICQRGTSLTIQCQVDSQVTMMFWYRQQPGQSLTLIATANQGSEATYESGFVIDKFPISRPNLTFSTLTVSNMSPEDSSIYLCSVEDLAGVGETQYFGPGTRLLVL.

The chain couples TRBV19 to TRBJ1-5; D unclear. Germline V CDR1 and CDR2: LNHDA, SQIVND (reference sequence). V gave up 5 bases and J gave up 4 bases, with 9 bases separating them. This CDR3 contains 13 residues. CDR3 coding DNA: TGTGCCAGTAGTCCAGGTCTAAATCAGCCCCAGCATTTT. Protein product: CASSPGLNQPQHF.

The chain recombines TRBV6-5 with TRBJ2-7; D is perhaps TRBD1 (5 bases). Germline CDR1 reads MNHEY; CDR2 reads SVGAGI. CDR3 length equals 15 residues. Trimming removed 2 bases at V and 2 bases at J, with 13 bases between. Here the CDR3 reads CASSYGAESPYEQYF. As DNA, the CDR3 is TGTGCCAGCAGTTACGGGGCGGAGTCCCCCTACGAGCAGTACTTC.

CDR3 nucleotide sequence: TGTGCCAGCCAACTGACAGGTCAAGGCGAGCAGTACTTC. Residues: CASQLTGQGEQYF. The chain employs TRBV27 and TRBJ2-7; D perhaps matches TRBD1 (6 bases). Trimming left V 8 bases short and J 6 bases short, with 17 bases between. This CDR3 has 13 amino acids. Germline lookup yields CDR1 MNHEY and CDR2 SMNVEV (reference sequence).

A few counts support this clone. This rearrangement joins TRBV7-3 to TRBJ1-1; 7 bases fit TRBD1. V lost 5 bases to trimming and J lost 1 base; unmatched junction nucleotides: 7. The CDR3 is 15 residues long. Germline CDR1 and CDR2: SGHTA and FQGTGA. The DNA for the CDR3 is TGTGCCAGCAGCGAAAGACAGGGAGAGAACACTGAAGCTTTCTTT. Protein product: CASSERQGENTEAFF.

The V gene is TRBV7-3, the J gene TRBJ2-3; TRBD2 agrees at 11 bases. The CDR3 runs 16 residues. Germline CDR1 and CDR2: SGHTA and FQGTGA. After removal of 2 bases from V and 6 bases from J, the junction contained 7 bases not matched to a gene. CDR3 DNA: TGTGCCAGCAGCTTACAAATTAGCGGGGGGGAGGATACGCAGTATTTT. It encodes CASSLQISGGEDTQYF.

With respect to this clone: Additional DNA sequences in this sample encode the identical CDR3. The chain uses TRBV28 and TRBJ1-6; TRBD1 matches at 7 bases. The CDR3 consists of 14 residues. V was pared by 5 bases and J by 7 bases, with 5 bases of the junction left unmatched. In germline, CDR1 is MDHEN, CDR2 SYDVKM. CDR3: CASSPGTANSPLHF. DNA of the CDR3: TGTGCCAGCAGTCCAGGGACAGCAAATTCACCCCTCCACTTT. The full variable domain, with the rest looked up from reference TRBV28 and TRBJ1-6, is DVKVTQSSRYLVKRTGEKVFLECVQDMDHENMFWYRQDPGLGLRLIYFSYDVKMKEKGDIPEGYSVSREKKERFSLILESASTNQTSMYLCASSPGTANSPLHFGNGTRLTVT.

This chain links TRBV10-1 with TRBJ1-4; no clear D gene. The length of the CDR3 is 13 residues. Germline V CDR1 and CDR2: WNHNN, SYGVQD (reference sequence). Between the trimmed V and J ends, which lost 0 bases and 7 bases, there was a span of 6 bases. CDR3 coding DNA: TGCGCCAGCAGTGAGTCGAGTAGTGAAAAACTGTTTTTT. Translated: CASSESSSEKLFF.

The chain joins TRBV18 to TRBJ2-5, with 8 bases lining up with TRBD2. CDR3 length equals 13 residues. The V gene end was trimmed by 5 bases and the J gene end by 5 bases; junction bases not matched to a gene: 4. CDR1 and CDR2 (germline): KGHSH, LQKENI. The CDR3 spells CASSGTRQETQYF. For the CDR3, the DNA is TGTGCCAGCTCAGGGACTAGGCAGGAGACCCAGTACTTC.

This clone was picked up one time. The chain combines TRBV18 with TRBJ1-1; tentative D call: TRBD1 (5 bases). Germline V gene lookup returns CDR1 KGHSH and CDR2 LQKENI. CDR3 length: 14 residues. Trimming removed 3 bases at V and 2 bases at J, with 10 bases between. The DNA of the CDR3 is TGTGCCAGCTCACCGACAGCTACTAACACTGAAGCTTTCTTT. Residues: CASSPTATNTEAFF.